Presented here are 9 T cell receptor beta chains from one specimen sequenced in a study of blood T cell repertoires in COVID-19. Libraries were prepared by immunoSEQ multiplex PCR; TCRdb keeps only in-frame clonotypes and omits some of them. The sample records about 100,000 clones, approximately 80% being singletons. Sequencing input: peripheral blood. Receptor source: a man aged 55-75 years with active or convalescent COVID-19.

This clone was detected ten times or more. The chain is built from TRBV4-2 and TRBJ1-1; a possible D gene is TRBD1 (6 bases). Germline V gene data show CDR1 as LGHNA and CDR2 as YNFKEQ. The CDR3 has 16 residues. Between the trimmed V and J ends, which lost 1 base and 3 bases, there was a span of 15 bases. CDR3 protein: CASSQAGAGGYTEAFF. CDR3 sequence (DNA): TGTGCCAGCAGCCAAGCGGGGGCGGGGGGCTACACTGAAGCTTTCTTT.

The chain uses TRBV5-6 and TRBJ1-3, with a tentative D call TRBD1 (5 bases). V shed 0 bases and J shed 0 bases, with 10 bases lying between them. CDR3 length: 16 amino acids. Germline V gives CDR1 SGHDT, CDR2 YYEEEE. CDR3 sequence (DNA): TGTGCCAGCAGCTTGGCAGGGCATCGCTCTGGAAACACCATATATTTT. Its translation is CASSLAGHRSGNTIYF.

A few counts support this clone. This rearrangement joins TRBV5-4 to TRBJ2-7, with TRBD2 matching 10 bases. Germline CDR1 is SGHNT and CDR2 is YYREEE (reference sequence). The V gene end was trimmed by 5 bases and the J gene end by 3 bases; junction bases not matched to a gene: 8. The CDR3 runs to 15 residues. CDR3 region: CASSPQLAGRYEQYV. In DNA, the CDR3 is TGTGCCAGCAGTCCCCAACTAGCGGGGCGCTACGAGCAGTACGTC.

CDR3 amino acids: CASSLGTSGGYEQYF. CDR3 coding DNA: TGTGCCAGCAGCTTAGGGACTAGCGGGGGCTACGAGCAGTACTTC. The chain recombines TRBV7-8 with TRBJ2-7; 13 bases line up with TRBD2. CDR3 size: 15 residues. Germline V gene sequence: CDR1 SGHVS, CDR2 FQNEAQ. Trimming cost V 1 base and J 3 bases; bases outside gene matches: 0. Variable domain in full (rest from reference TRBV7-8 and TRBJ2-7): GAGVSQSPRYKVAKRGQDVALRCDPISGHVSLFWYQQALGQGPEFLTYFQNEAQLDKSGLPSDRFFAERPEGSVSTLKIQRTQQEDSAVYLCASSLGTSGGYEQYFGPGTRLTVT.

V usage is TRBV14 and J usage is TRBJ2-5; D perhaps matches TRBD1 (6 bases). The CDR3 is 14 residues long. Looked up from germline, CDR1 is SGHDN and CDR2 is FVKESK. The V and J ends lost 5 bases and 1 base respectively, with 11 bases between them. CDR3 nucleotide sequence: TGTGCCAGCAGCGAAGGCAGGGGCCAAGAGACCCAGTACTTC. Its protein is CASSEGRGQETQYF.

The chain is built from TRBV9 and TRBJ2-3, with TRBD2 identical over 14 bases. The CDR3 covers 16 residues. Germline-derived CDR1 and CDR2 are SGDLS and YYNGEE. Losses at the gene ends were 2 bases for V and 7 bases for J; bases not matched to a gene: 6. The CDR3 nucleotides read TGTGCCAGCAGCGTCGGACTAGCGGGAGGTGAGAATACGCAGTATTTT. This gives the protein CASSVGLAGGENTQYF.

The chain has TRBV19 and TRBJ2-3; possibly TRBD2 for D (7 bases). V dropped 7 bases and J dropped 2 bases, with 22 bases sitting between them. Germline V gives CDR1 LNHDA, CDR2 SQIVND (reference sequence). This CDR3 has 17 amino acids. As DNA, the CDR3 is TGTGCCAGTAATCCAGACGGGGGCGGGGGCCCCACAGATACGCAGTATTTT. Protein sequence: CASNPDGGGGPTDTQYF.

The J gene is TRBJ1-5, the V gene TRBV18; 7 positions match TRBD1. V shed 5 bases and J 0 bases; nucleotides not matched to a gene: 7. There are 16 residues in the CDR3. Looked up from germline, CDR1 is KGHSH and CDR2 is LQKENI. CDR3 DNA: TGTGCCAGCTCAACACGACAGGGAAATAGCAATCAGCCCCAGCATTTT. It translates to CASSTRQGNSNQPQHF.

The chain recombines TRBV25-1 with TRBJ1-5; D is uncertain. Germline CDR1 MGHDK, CDR2 SYGVNS. Trimming shortened V by 0 bases and J by 2 bases, and 5 bases separated the two germline ends. The CDR3 is 14 residues long. This CDR3 reads CASSEYTGNQPQHF. The DNA for the CDR3 is TGTGCCAGCAGTGAATATACGGGCAATCAGCCCCAGCATTTT.